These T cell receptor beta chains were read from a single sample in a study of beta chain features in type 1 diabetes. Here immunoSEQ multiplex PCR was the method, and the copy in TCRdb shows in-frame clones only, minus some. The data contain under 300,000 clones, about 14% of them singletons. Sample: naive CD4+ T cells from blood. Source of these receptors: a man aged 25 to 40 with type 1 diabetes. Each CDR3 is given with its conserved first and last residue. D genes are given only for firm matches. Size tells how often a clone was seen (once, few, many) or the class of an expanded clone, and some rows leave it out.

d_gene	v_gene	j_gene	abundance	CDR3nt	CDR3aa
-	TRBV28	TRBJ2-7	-	TGTGCCAGCACCTCGCGTACCGGGGACTACGAGCAGTACTTC	CASTSRTGDYEQYF
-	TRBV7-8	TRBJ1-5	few	TGTGCCAGCAGCTTTCGGACAGCTAATCAGCCCCAGCATTTT	CASSFRTANQPQHF
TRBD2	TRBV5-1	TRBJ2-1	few	TGCGCCAGCAGCTTGGTTCACCTTAGCGGGAGCTACAATGAGCAGTTCTTC	CASSLVHLSGSYNEQFF
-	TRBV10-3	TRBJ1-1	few	TGTGCCATCAGTGATCTTGACCGGGGGTACACTGAAGCTTTCTTT	CAISDLDRGYTEAFF
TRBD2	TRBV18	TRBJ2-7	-	TGTGCCAGCTCACTAGGGACTACCAACTACGAGCAGTACTTC	CASSLGTTNYEQYF
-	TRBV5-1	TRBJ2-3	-	TGCGCCAGCAGCCGCGACAGGACTAGCACAGATACGCAGTATTTT	CASSRDRTSTDTQYF
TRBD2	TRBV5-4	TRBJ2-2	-	TGTGCCAGCAGCGGGCCGGGACTAGCGCGTACCGCCGGGGAGCTGTTTTTT	CASSGPGLARTAGELFF
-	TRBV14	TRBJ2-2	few	TGTGCCAGCAGCCACCGGACAGTTGACACCGGGGAGCTGTTTTTT	CASSHRTVDTGELFF
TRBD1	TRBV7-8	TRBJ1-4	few	TGTGCCAGCAGTGAGCCGGGACAGGGTGGTTTACTGTTTTTT	CASSEPGQGGLLFF
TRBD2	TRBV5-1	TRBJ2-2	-	TGCGCCAGCGTAGCGGGAGGGAGTGCCACCGGGGAGCTGTTTTTT	CASVAGGSATGELFF
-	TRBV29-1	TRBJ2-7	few	TGCAGCGCTGTAAAACAGGGTGCAAGGTACGAGCAGTACTTC	CSAVKQGARYEQYF
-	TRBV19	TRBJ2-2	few	TGTGCCAGTAGTAGCGGAGGGCTGAACACCGGGGAGCTGTTTTTT	CASSSGGLNTGELFF
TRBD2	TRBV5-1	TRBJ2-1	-	TGCGCCAGCAGCCCGGGACTAGCGGGAGGTGATGAGCAGTTCTTC	CASSPGLAGGDEQFF
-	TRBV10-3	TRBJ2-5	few	TGTGCCATCAGTGAACAAGTCCAAGAGACCCAGTACTTC	CAISEQVQETQYF
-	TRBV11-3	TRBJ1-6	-	TGTGCCAGCAGCTTATCCTCCTATTCACCCCTCCACTTT	CASSLSSYSPLHF
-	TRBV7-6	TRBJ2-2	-	TGTGCCAGCACCCGTTGGGGGCACGTCACCGGGGAGCTGTTTTTT	CASTRWGHVTGELFF
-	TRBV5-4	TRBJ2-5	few	TGTGCCAGCAGCTTGCGAGAGACCCAGTACTTC	CASSLRETQYF
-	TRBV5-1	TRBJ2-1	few	TGCGCCAGCAGCTTGGCGCCAGAACCTTACAATGAGCAGTTCTTC	CASSLAPEPYNEQFF
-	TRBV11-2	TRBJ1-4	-	TGTGCCAGCAGCCCCCGTGGGGGGAGTAATGAAAAACTGTTTTTT	CASSPRGGSNEKLFF
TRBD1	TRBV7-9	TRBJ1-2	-	TGTGCCAGCAGGCCAAGACAGGGGGCCTGGGGCTACACCTTC	CASRPRQGAWGYTF
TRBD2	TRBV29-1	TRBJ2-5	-	TGCAGCGTTGGTCCAGCGGGGGGAGAGACCCAGTACTTC	CSVGPAGGETQYF
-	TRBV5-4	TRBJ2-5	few	TGTGCCAGCAGCTCGTCCGGGACTCTTCAAGAGACCCAGTACTTC	CASSSSGTLQETQYF
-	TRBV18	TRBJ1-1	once	TGTGCCAGCTCACCCGGGGAGAGTCAAGAAGCTTTCTTT	CASSPGESQEAFF